This TCR beta chain was identified during a study of blood T cell dynamics during melanoma immunotherapy. Study-level background: Patients with metastatic melanoma got pembrolizumab or nivolumab-ipilimumab as first-line care.

Time point denoted: week 3, after first cycle of checkpoint inhibitor. Response was assessed by RECIST 1.1 at 12 weeks, except a couple of rapid progressors. The germline V gene has CDR1 MNHEY and CDR2 SVGAGI. The CDR3 loop spans 14 amino acids. Trimming cost V 7 bases and J 5 bases, with 17 bases left between them. Profiled with immunoSEQ multiplex PCR; TCRdb holds only in-frame clones, not every one. Of some 10,000 clones detected, about 85% appear once; the ten largest clones hold approximately 4%. The material sequenced was blood, taken from a patient treated with checkpoint blockade. The chain has TRBV6-5 and TRBJ2-5, with a weak D call TRBD2 (5 bases). The source is a human donor with melanoma. As DNA, the CDR3 is TGTGCCAGCATCGAGGGCAGTCCCCAGGAGACCCAGTACTTC. Protein: CASIEGSPQETQYF.